What follows are 19 T cell receptor beta chains derived from one specimen sequenced in a study of graft-versus-host responses after intestinal transplantation. No antigen has been identified for these receptors. Profiling relied on immunoSEQ multiplex PCR, and the TCRdb table lists in-frame clones only, not all of them. The table shows about 120,000 clones, with roughly nine tenths occurring only once. The specimen comprised unstimulated CD4+ T cells sorted from spleen or lymph node cells, sampled before intestinal transplant. Every receptor here comes from a human donor who received an intestinal transplant.

The rearrangement links TRBV19 to TRBJ2-5, with D perhaps matching TRBD1 (6 bases). Trimming shortened V by 6 bases and J by 4 bases, and 24 bases separated the two germline ends. This CDR3 is 17 amino acids long. Germline V gene data show CDR1 as LNHDA and CDR2 as SQIVND (reference sequence). In nucleotides, the CDR3 is TGTGCCAGTAGGCCCCGGAATGGATGGGGCAGGGGAGAGACCCAGTACTTC. Its protein is CASRPRNGWGRGETQYF.

This chain uses TRBV5-1 with TRBJ2-7; 7 nucleotides line up with TRBD1. CDR3 length: 14 amino acids. Germline values: CDR1 SGHRS, CDR2 YFSETQ. V lost 5 bases, J lost 5 bases, and 10 bases stayed unmatched. The CDR3 region has the DNA TGCGCCAGCAGTATTGTGAGGGGGCACCACGAGCAGTACTTC. This sequence encodes CASSIVRGHHEQYF.

The J gene is TRBJ2-1, the V gene TRBV5-1, with TRBD2 identical over 9 bases. Trimming took 0 bases from V and 4 from J; bases not matched to a gene: 2. Germline V lookup: CDR1 SGHRS, CDR2 YFSETQ. The CDR3 is made up of 15 amino acids. The chain's CDR3 is CASSLETSGYNEQFF. Here the CDR3 DNA reads TGCGCCAGCAGCTTGGAGACTAGCGGTTACAATGAGCAGTTCTTC.

The DNA for the CDR3 is TGTGCCAGCAAGAATTTCGAGGTTGAGCAGTTCTTC. Its protein product is CASKNFEVEQFF. The chain has TRBV11-2 and TRBJ2-1; D not resolved. Deletions cut 7 bases from V and 9 bases from J, with 13 bases between. CDR3 length: 12 amino acids. Germline CDR1 is SGHAT and CDR2 is FQNNGV.

This clone was counted once. The chain combines TRBV5-4 with TRBJ2-5; 8 nucleotides line up with TRBD2. Germline assignment: CDR1 SGHNT and CDR2 YYREEE (reference sequence). The CDR3 has 17 amino acids. Trimming took 3 bases from V and 0 from J; bases not matched to a gene: 10. This CDR3 reads CASSSGGGRTYQETQYF. Written as DNA, the CDR3 is TGTGCCAGCAGCTCGGGAGGCGGGAGGACTTACCAAGAGACCCAGTACTTC.

V is TRBV11-2 and J is TRBJ2-7, with unresolved D. Germline assignment: CDR1 SGHAT and CDR2 FQNNGV. With 3 bases removed from V and 5 bases from J, the gap between germline ends came to 8 bases. The CDR3 totals 12 residues. The CDR3 spells CASSLPADEQYF. The CDR3 nucleotides are TGTGCCAGCAGCTTGCCGGCGGACGAGCAGTACTTC. Full variable domain (remainder filled in from reference TRBV11-2 and TRBJ2-7): EAGVAQSPRYKIIEKRQSVAFWCNPISGHATLYWYQQILGQGPKLLIQFQNNGVVDDSQLPKDRFSAERLKGVDSTLKIQPAKLEDSAVYLCASSLPADEQYFGPGTRLTVT.

The gene calls are TRBV18 and TRBJ2-3; 12 bases are a match to TRBD2. The CDR3 is 15 residues long. The V gene's germline CDR1 is KGHSH and CDR2 LQKENI. Trimming took 2 bases from V and 5 from J; bases not matched to a gene: 2. CDR3 DNA sequence: TGTGCCAGCTCACCATGGGGACTAGCGGGAGATACGCAGTATTTT. This sequence encodes CASSPWGLAGDTQYF. Full variable domain (rest looked up from reference TRBV18 and TRBJ2-3): NAGVMQNPRHLVRRRGQEARLRCSPMKGHSHVYWYRQLPEEGLKFMVYLQKENIIDESGMPKERFSAEFPKEGPSILRIQQVVRGDSAAYFCASSPWGLAGDTQYFGPGTRLTVL.

CDR3 region: CASSYTSGTGGFVQYF. As DNA, the CDR3 is TGTGCCAGCAGCTACACCTCCGGGACAGGGGGATTTGTGCAGTATTTT. The V gene is TRBV13, the J gene TRBJ2-3, with TRBD1 matching 11 bases. The trim removed 4 bases at V and 11 bases at J, leaving 14 bases unmatched. CDR1 is PRHDT, CDR2 FYEKMQ, per germline (reference sequence). The CDR3 totals 16 residues.

A remark on this clone: Other DNA sequences of this sample code for an identical CDR3. The CDR3 DNA sequence: TGTGCCAGCAGCTTGAGACTAGCGGGAGATACGCAGTATTTT. It yields the protein CASSLRLAGDTQYF. The gene calls are TRBV7-3 and TRBJ2-3; TRBD2 matches at 10 bases. V was pared by 3 bases and J by 5 bases, with 2 bases of the junction left unmatched. CDR3 length: 14 residues. CDR1 and CDR2 (germline): SGHTA, FQGTGA.

The V and J genes are TRBV7-9 and TRBJ2-7, with D perhaps matching TRBD1 (6 bases). V lost 3 bases and J 2 bases, leaving 11 bases between the germline ends. CDR1 is SEHNR and CDR2 is FQNEAQ in the germline V gene (reference sequence). The CDR3 has 14 residues. DNA of the CDR3: TGTGCCAGCAGCTTGGGGGCCCCACCCTACGAGCAGTACTTC. This sequence encodes CASSLGAPPYEQYF.

This clone was recorded once. V usage is TRBV5-1 and J usage is TRBJ2-1, with 11 bases aligning to TRBD2. Germline V gives CDR1 SGHRS, CDR2 YFSETQ. This CDR3 is 16 amino acids long. With V trimmed by 5 bases and J by 3 bases, 7 bases remained unmatched. CDR3 sequence (DNA): TGCGCCAGCAGAGCCACCGGGACTAGCGGCTACAATGAGCAGTTCTTC. It specifies CASRATGTSGYNEQFF.

This chain joins TRBV4-1 and TRBJ1-4; D unclear. V was trimmed by 4 bases and J by 8 bases, leaving 17 bases between them. The length of the CDR3 is 15 residues. Germline assignment: CDR1 MGHRA and CDR2 YSYEKL. This CDR3 reads CASSPPTPDGEKLFF. The CDR3 bases are TGCGCCAGCAGCCCACCGACCCCCGACGGGGAAAAACTGTTTTTT.

The rearrangement joins TRBV19 to TRBJ1-1; no firm D call. The CDR3 loop spans 10 amino acids. The germline V and J ends were trimmed by 8 bases and 11 bases, with 12 bases remaining between them. Germline loops: CDR1 LNHDA, CDR2 SQIVND (reference sequence). The CDR3 spells CASGSPGAFF. The CDR3 nucleotides read TGTGCCAGTGGGTCCCCGGGGGCTTTCTTT. Combining the CDR3 with reference TRBV19 and TRBJ1-1 gives the whole variable domain DGGITQSPKYLFRKEGQNVTLSCEQNLNHDAMYWYRQDPGQGLRLIYYSQIVNDFQKGDIAEGYSVSREKKESFPLTVTSAQKNPTAFYLCASGSPGAFFGQGTRLTVV.

V gene TRBV6-1 combines with J gene TRBJ2-5; 10 bases map to TRBD1. The length of the CDR3 is 13 residues. The germline CDR1 and CDR2 sequences are MNHNS and SASEGT. V was pared by 6 bases and J by 4 bases, with 2 bases of the junction left unmatched. The CDR3 loop reads CASSDRGRETQYF. In nucleotides, the CDR3 is TGTGCCAGCAGCGACAGGGGGCGAGAGACCCAGTACTTC.

V gene TRBV7-9 combines with J gene TRBJ2-1; 7 bases agree with TRBD1. Per germline, CDR1 SEHNR and CDR2 FQNEAQ (reference sequence). J gave up 9 bases and V 4 bases, and 12 bases lay outside the gene matches. The CDR3 spans 15 residues. The CDR3 region is CASSSTGIRSSEQFF. For the CDR3, the DNA is TGTGCCAGCAGCTCGACAGGGATCAGGTCCAGTGAGCAGTTCTTC.

The chain employs TRBV7-8 and TRBJ1-5; 7 bases align to TRBD1. Losses at the gene ends were 5 bases for V and 3 bases for J; bases not matched to a gene: 7. CDR1 SGHVS and CDR2 FQNEAQ come from the germline V gene. CDR3 size: 15 residues. As DNA, the CDR3 is TGTGCCAGCAGCCAACAGGGGAGTAACAATCAGCCCCAGCATTTT. Residues: CASSQQGSNNQPQHF.

The chain links TRBV6-1 to TRBJ1-5, with D unresolved. Between the trimmed V and J ends, which lost 5 bases and 7 bases, there was a span of 9 bases. Germline loops: CDR1 MNHNS, CDR2 SASEGT. The CDR3 contains 12 residues. CDR3 bases: TGTGCCAGCAGTCCGACAAGGCAGCCCCAGCATTTT. Its translation: CASSPTRQPQHF.

This clone was seen a handful of times. The chain has TRBV4-3 and TRBJ1-2, with TRBD1 identical over 9 bases. Losses at the gene ends were 4 bases for V and 8 bases for J; bases not matched to a gene: 8. In germline, CDR1 is LGHNA, CDR2 YSLEER. The CDR3 totals 14 residues. The CDR3 loop is CASSPLTGGAGYTF. The CDR3 DNA reads TGCGCCAGCAGCCCCCTAACAGGGGGCGCGGGCTACACCTTC.

V and J are TRBV2 and TRBJ1-5, with 7 bases matching TRBD1. There are 14 residues in the CDR3. The germline gives CDR1 SNHLY, CDR2 FYNNEI. The J segment lost 1 base and the V segment lost 6 bases, leaving 3 bases of the junction unmatched. For the CDR3, the DNA is TGTGCCAGCAGGTCGACAGGGAGCAATCAGCCCCAGCATTTT. Protein sequence: CASRSTGSNQPQHF.